What follows is one T cell receptor beta chain and its context. Its specificity is not known. Profiling relied on immunoSEQ multiplex PCR, and the TCRdb table lists in-frame clones only, not all of them. Counted here are 65,000 to 70,000 clones, 88% occurring once; the ten biggest clones make up around 8%. Germline CDR1 reads WSHSY; CDR2 reads SAAADI. The trim removed 7 bases at V and 7 bases at J, leaving 7 bases unmatched. The CDR3 has 15 amino acids. The data stem from a study of T cell responses to AZD1222 COVID-19 vaccine. Study-level background: Pooled in the analysis were second doses at about 4 or about 12 weeks.

Overall study findings and caveats: Possibly, clonal diversity was underestimated; donors were largely white British and included more females. Only 5 or 6 individuals given AZD1222 were seropositive at baseline.

This sequence joins TRBV10-2 and TRBJ2-2, with 12 bases identical to TRBD1. The sequence was obtained from an adult in good health. The sequencing used peripheral blood, collected on day 0 of AZD1222 vaccination. The CDR3 spells CASNPGQGAHGELFF. CDR3 DNA: TGCGCCAGCAACCCGGGACAGGGGGCGCACGGGGAGCTGTTTTTT.